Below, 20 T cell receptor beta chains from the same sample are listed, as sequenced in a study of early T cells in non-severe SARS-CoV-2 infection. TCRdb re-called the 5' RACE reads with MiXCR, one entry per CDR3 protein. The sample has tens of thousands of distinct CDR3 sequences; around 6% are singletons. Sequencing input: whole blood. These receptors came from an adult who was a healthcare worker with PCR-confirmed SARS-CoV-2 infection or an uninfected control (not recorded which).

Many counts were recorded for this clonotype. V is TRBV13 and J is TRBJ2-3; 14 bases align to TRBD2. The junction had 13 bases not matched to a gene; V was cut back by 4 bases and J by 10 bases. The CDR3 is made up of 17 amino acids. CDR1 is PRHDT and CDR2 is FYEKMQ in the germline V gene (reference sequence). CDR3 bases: TGTGCCAGCAGCTCCCGGACCGGGACTAGCGGGAGATGGGCGCAGTATTTT. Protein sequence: CASSSRTGTSGRWAQYF.

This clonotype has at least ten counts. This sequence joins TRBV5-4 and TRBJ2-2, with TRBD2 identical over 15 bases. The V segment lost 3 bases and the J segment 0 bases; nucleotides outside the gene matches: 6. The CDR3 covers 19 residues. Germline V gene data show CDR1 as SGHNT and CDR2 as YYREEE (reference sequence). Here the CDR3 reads CASSYPGLAGGTNTGELFF. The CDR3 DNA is TGTGCCAGCAGCTACCCCGGACTAGCGGGGGGGACGAACACCGGGGAGCTGTTTTTT.

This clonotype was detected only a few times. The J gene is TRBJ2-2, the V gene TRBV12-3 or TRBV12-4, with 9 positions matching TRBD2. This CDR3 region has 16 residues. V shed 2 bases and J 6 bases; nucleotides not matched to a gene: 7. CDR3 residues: CASSLWAGGISGELFF. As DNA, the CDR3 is TGTGCCAGCAGTTTATGGGCGGGAGGGATATCCGGGGAGCTGTTTTTT.

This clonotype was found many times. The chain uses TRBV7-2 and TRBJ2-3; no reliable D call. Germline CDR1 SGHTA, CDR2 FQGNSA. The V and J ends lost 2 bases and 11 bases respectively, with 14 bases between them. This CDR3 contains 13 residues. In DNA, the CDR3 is TGTGCCAGCAGCTTAAGGACCCGAGACCAGCAGTATTTT. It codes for CASSLRTRDQQYF.

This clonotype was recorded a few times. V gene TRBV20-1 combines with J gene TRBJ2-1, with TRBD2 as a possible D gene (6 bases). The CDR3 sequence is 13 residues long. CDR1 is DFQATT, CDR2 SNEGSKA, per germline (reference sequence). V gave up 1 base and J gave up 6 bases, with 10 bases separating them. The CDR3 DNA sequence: TGCAGTGCTAGAGTCTCCGGGGGCAATGAGCAGTTCTTC. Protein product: CSARVSGGNEQFF.

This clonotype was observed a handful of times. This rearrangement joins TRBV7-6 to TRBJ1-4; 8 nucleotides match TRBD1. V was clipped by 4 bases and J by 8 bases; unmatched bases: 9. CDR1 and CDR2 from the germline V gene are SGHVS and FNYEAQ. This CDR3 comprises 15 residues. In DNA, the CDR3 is TGTGCCAGCAGCTACACAGGGGGAATGGACGAAAAACTGTTTTTT. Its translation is CASSYTGGMDEKLFF.

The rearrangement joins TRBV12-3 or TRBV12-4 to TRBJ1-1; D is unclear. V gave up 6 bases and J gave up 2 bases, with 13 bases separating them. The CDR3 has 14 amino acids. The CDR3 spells CASSRRPKNTEAFF. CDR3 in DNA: TGTGCCAGCAGCCGGCGACCCAAAAACACTGAAGCTTTCTTT.

The CDR3 nucleotides read TGTGCCAGCAGCCGGACTAGCACGAAGGGGGAGCTGTTTTTT. It specifies CASSRTSTKGELFF. V is TRBV9 and J is TRBJ2-2, with 8 bases lining up with TRBD2. The trim removed 4 bases at V and 8 bases at J, leaving 7 bases unmatched. Germline-derived CDR1 and CDR2 are SGDLS and YYNGEE. The CDR3 runs to 14 residues.

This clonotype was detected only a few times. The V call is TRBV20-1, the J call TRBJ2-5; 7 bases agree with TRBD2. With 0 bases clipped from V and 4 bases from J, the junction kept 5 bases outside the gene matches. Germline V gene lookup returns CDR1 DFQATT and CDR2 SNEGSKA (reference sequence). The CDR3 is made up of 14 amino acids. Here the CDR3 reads CSAREASGRETQYF. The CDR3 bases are TGCAGTGCTAGAGAGGCTAGCGGCAGAGAGACCCAGTACTTC.

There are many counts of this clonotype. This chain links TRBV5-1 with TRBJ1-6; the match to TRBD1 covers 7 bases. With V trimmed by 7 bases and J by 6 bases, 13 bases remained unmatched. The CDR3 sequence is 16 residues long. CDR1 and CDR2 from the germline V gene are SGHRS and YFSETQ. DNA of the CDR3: TGCGCCAGCCGCGGGGGACAGCGCCTTCTTAATTCACCCCTCCACTTT. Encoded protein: CASRGGQRLLNSPLHF.

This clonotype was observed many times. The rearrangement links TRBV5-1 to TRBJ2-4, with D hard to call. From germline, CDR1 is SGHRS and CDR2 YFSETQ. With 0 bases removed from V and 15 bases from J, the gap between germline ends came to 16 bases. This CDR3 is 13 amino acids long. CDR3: CASSLDGPASPYF. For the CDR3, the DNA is TGCGCCAGCAGCTTGGATGGGCCGGCCAGCCCGTACTTC.

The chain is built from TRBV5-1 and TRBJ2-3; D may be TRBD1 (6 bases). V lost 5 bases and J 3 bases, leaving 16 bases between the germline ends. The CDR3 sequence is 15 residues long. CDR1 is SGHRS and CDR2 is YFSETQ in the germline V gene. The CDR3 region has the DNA TGCGCCAGCAGTACAGGGATCCTAGGGACAGATACGCAGTATTTT. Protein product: CASSTGILGTDTQYF.

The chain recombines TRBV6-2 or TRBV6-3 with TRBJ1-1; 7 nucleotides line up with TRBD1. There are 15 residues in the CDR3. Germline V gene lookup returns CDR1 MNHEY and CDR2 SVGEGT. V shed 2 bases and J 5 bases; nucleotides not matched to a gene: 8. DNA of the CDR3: TGTGCCAGCAGTTACGTCCCGGCAGGGGGAACTGAAGCTTTCTTT. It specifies CASSYVPAGGTEAFF.

The CDR3 nucleotides read TGCGCCAGCAGCTCCGGGCAGGGAGACTATGGCTACACCTTC. Translated: CASSSGQGDYGYTF. This chain joins TRBV5-1 and TRBJ1-2; perhaps TRBD1 as D (5 bases). V was shortened by 3 bases and J by 3 bases, with 12 bases between the two germline ends. The CDR3 extends over 14 amino acids. Per the germline V gene, CDR1 is SGHRS and CDR2 is YFSETQ.

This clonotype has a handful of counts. The CDR3 DNA reads as TGCGCCAGCAGCCAATGGGACGGAGGAAACACCATATATTTT. Its protein product is CASSQWDGGNTIYF. The chain has TRBV4-3 and TRBJ1-3; D is perhaps TRBD1 (5 bases). The CDR3 loop spans 14 amino acids. V was shortened by 2 bases and J by 4 bases, with 9 bases between the two germline ends. In germline, CDR1 is LGHNA, CDR2 YSLEER.

The CDR3 sequence is CASSFTGTDEKLFF. For the CDR3, the DNA is TGTGCCAGCAGCTTCACAGGGACTGATGAAAAACTGTTTTTT. This chain uses TRBV7-2 with TRBJ1-4; a possible D gene is TRBD1 (6 bases). Trimming took 3 bases from V and 6 from J, leaving 11 bases between them. This CDR3 is built from 14 residues. Germline assignment: CDR1 SGHTA and CDR2 FQGNSA.

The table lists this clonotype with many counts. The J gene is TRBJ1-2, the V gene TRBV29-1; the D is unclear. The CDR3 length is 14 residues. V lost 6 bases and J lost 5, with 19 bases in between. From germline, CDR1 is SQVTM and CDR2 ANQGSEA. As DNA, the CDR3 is TGCAGCGTCCTGACCTCGCTTGAGGCATATGGCTACACCTTC. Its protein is CSVLTSLEAYGYTF.

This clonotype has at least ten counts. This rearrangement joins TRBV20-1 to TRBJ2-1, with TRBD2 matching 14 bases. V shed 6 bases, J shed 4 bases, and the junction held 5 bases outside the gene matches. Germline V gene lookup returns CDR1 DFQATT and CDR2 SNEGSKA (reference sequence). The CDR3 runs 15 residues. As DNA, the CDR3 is TGCAGTGCGAAGGGACTAGCGGGGGTTTACAATGAGCAGTTCTTC. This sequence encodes CSAKGLAGVYNEQFF.

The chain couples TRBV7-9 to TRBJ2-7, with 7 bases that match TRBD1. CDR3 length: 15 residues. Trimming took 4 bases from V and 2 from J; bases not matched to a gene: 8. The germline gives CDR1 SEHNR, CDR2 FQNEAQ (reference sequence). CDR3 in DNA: TGTGCCAGCAGCTCCGGGACAGTGACAACCTACGAGCAGTACTTC. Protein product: CASSSGTVTTYEQYF. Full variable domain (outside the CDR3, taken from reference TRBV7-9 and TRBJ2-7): DTGVSQNPRHKITKRGQNVTFRCDPISEHNRLYWYRQTLGQGPEFLTYFQNEAQLEKSRLLSDRFSAERPKGSFSTLEIQRTEQGDSAMYLCASSSGTVTTYEQYFGPGTRLTVT.

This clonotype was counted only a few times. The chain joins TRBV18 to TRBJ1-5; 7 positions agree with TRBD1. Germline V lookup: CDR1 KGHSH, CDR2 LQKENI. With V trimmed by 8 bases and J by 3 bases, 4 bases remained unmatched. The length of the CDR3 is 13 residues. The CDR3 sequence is CASRGQDNQPQHF. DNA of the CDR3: TGTGCCAGCCGTGGACAGGACAATCAGCCCCAGCATTTT.